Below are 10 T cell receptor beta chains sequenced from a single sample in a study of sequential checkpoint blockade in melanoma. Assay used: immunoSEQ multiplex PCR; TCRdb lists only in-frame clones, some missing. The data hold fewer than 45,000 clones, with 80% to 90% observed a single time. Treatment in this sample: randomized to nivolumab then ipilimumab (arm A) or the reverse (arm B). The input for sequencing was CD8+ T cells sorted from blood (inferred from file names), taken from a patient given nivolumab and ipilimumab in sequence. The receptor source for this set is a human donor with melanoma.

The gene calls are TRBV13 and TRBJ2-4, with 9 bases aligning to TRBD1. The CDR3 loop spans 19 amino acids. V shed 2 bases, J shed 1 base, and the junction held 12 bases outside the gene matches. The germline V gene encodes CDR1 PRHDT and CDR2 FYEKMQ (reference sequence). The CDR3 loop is CASSLLEQGARMAKNIQYF. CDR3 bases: TGTGCCAGCAGCTTATTGGAACAGGGGGCAAGAATGGCCAAAAACATTCAGTACTTC.

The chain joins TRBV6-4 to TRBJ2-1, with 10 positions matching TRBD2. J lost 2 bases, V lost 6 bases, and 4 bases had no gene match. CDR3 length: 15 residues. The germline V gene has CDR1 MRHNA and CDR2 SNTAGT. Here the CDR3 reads CASSLLAGTYNEQFF. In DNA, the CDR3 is TGTGCCAGCAGCTTACTAGCGGGGACCTACAATGAGCAGTTCTTC.

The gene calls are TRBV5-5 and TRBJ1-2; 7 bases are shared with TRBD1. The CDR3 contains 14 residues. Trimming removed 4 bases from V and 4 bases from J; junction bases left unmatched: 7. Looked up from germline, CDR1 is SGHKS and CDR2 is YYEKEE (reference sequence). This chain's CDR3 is CASSGTGVGYGYTF. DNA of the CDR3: TGTGCCAGCAGCGGAACAGGGGTTGGCTATGGCTACACCTTC.

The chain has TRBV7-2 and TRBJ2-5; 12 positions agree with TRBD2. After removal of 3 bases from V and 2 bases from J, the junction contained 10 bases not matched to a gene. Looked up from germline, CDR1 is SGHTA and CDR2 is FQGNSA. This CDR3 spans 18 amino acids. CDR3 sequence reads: CASSFLGLAGWGQETQYF. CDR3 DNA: TGTGCCAGCAGCTTTCTCGGACTAGCGGGATGGGGGCAAGAGACCCAGTACTTC.

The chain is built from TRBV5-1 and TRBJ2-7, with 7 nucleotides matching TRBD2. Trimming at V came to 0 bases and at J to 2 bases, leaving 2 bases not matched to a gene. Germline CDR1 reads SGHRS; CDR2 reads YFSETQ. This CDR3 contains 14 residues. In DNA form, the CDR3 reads TGCGCCAGCAGCTTGGGGGGAGGGACCTACGAGCAGTACTTC. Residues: CASSLGGGTYEQYF.

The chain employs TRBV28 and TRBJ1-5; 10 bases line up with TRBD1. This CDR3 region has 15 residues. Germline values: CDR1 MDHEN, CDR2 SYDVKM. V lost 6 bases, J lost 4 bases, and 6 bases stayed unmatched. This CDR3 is CASRQDRGPNQPQHF. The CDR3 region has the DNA TGTGCCAGCAGACAAGACAGGGGGCCAAATCAGCCCCAGCATTTT.

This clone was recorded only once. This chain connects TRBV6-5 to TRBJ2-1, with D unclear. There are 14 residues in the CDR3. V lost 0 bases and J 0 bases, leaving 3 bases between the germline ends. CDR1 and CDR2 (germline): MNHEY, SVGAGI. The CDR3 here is CASSYSSSYNEQFF. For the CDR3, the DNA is TGTGCCAGCAGTTACTCTAGCTCCTACAATGAGCAGTTCTTC.

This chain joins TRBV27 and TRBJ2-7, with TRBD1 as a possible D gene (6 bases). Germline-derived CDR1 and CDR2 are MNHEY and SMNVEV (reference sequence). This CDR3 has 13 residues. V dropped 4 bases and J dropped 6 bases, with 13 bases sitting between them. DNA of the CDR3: TGTGCCAGCAGTTCGACAGGTTACAGCGAGCAGTACGTC. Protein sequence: CASSSTGYSEQYV.

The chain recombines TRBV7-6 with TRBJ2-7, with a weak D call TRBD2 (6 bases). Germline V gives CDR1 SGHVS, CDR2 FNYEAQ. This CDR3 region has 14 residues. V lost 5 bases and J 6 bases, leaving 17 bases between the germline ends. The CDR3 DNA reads TGTGCCAGCAGCCAACCGGAGGGACCCCCCGAGCAGTACGTC. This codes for CASSQPEGPPEQYV.

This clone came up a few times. Written as DNA, the CDR3 is TGTGCCAGCAGCCAGTTCATAGCGGGAGGGCCTTTTGGGGAGCTGTTTTTT. It encodes CASSQFIAGGPFGELFF. The chain recombines TRBV4-2 with TRBJ2-2; 11 bases are a match to TRBD2. Germline CDR1 is LGHNA and CDR2 is YNFKEQ. The CDR3 is made up of 17 amino acids. The ends lost 3 bases at V and 8 bases at J; junction bases unmatched: 11.